These 22 T cell receptor beta chains share one sample of origin, sequenced in a study of T cells after posttransplantation cyclophosphamide. Sequencing was performed with immunoSEQ multiplex PCR; in TCRdb, only in-frame clones are kept and a portion is missing. The profile shows 11,000 or so clones, roughly 2% of them singletons. A marrow graft followed busulfan-fludarabine conditioning, with cyclophosphamide on days +3 and +4. The material sequenced was PBMCs, taken after allogeneic stem cell transplant with posttransplant cyclophosphamide. These receptors were collected from a male patient younger than 45 who received an allogeneic stem cell transplant from a related donor, was CMV-positive, and had no GVHD. Some of these T cells may belong to the graft donor.

In this sample, this clone turned up a few times. The identical CDR3 is also encoded by other nucleotide sequences in the sample. This chain joins TRBV7-3 and TRBJ1-2, with D possibly being TRBD1 (6 bases). CDR3 size: 12 residues. Trimming shortened V by 5 bases and J by 7 bases, and 11 bases separated the two germline ends. Germline loops: CDR1 SGHTA, CDR2 FQGTGA. The CDR3 DNA is TGTGCCAGCAGCGCACAGGGTTCTGGCTACACCTTC. Protein product: CASSAQGSGYTF.

This clone has a handful of counts. The J gene is TRBJ2-3, the V gene TRBV7-9, with D perhaps TRBD2 (6 bases). The CDR3 extends over 13 amino acids. The germline CDR1 and CDR2 sequences are SEHNR and FQNEAQ (reference sequence). Trimming cost V 8 bases and J 3 bases, with 12 bases left between them. CDR3 DNA: TGTGCCAGCTTATTGGGGGGAACAGATACGCAGTATTTT. It codes for CASLLGGTDTQYF.

V and J are TRBV29-1 and TRBJ2-7; D gene unclear. The CDR3 runs to 12 residues. V was cut by 4 bases and J by 3 bases, with 10 bases left in between. Germline V gene sequence: CDR1 SQVTM, CDR2 ANQGSEA. The CDR3 here is CSVGRPSYEQYF. The CDR3 DNA reads as TGCAGCGTTGGGAGACCGAGCTACGAGCAGTACTTC.

This clone was counted only a few times. The genes are TRBV5-1 and TRBJ2-3, with 7 bases identical to TRBD2. The germline V gene encodes CDR1 SGHRS and CDR2 YFSETQ. The trim removed 9 bases at V and 4 bases at J, leaving 11 bases unmatched. The CDR3 has 14 amino acids. The CDR3 DNA follows: TGCGCCACCGCAAGCGGGAAGTGGGCAGATACGCAGTATTTT. It translates to CATASGKWADTQYF. The complete variable domain, with remaining parts taken from reference TRBV5-1 and TRBJ2-3, reads KAGVTQTPRYLIKTRGQQVTLSCSPISGHRSVSWYQQTPGQGLQFLFEYFSETQRNKGNFPGRFSGRQFSNSRSEMNVSTLELGDSALYLCATASGKWADTQYFGPGTRLTVL.

V usage is TRBV6-5 and J usage is TRBJ2-1; possibly TRBD2 for D (7 bases). Germline assignment: CDR1 MNHEY and CDR2 SVGAGI. This CDR3 is 13 amino acids long. With 10 bases removed from V and 8 bases from J, the gap between germline ends came to 18 bases. Here the CDR3 DNA reads TGTGCCACTCTGGGGGGGGGCCTGGATGAGCAGTTCTTC. Protein sequence: CATLGGGLDEQFF.

The CDR3 DNA sequence: TGCAGCGTGGGGACGGTAGCGGGCACAGATACGCAGTATTTT. Translating gives CSVGTVAGTDTQYF. The genes are TRBV29-1 and TRBJ2-3; D possibly corresponds to TRBD2 (6 bases). Germline V lookup: CDR1 SQVTM, CDR2 ANQGSEA. Trimming pared 6 bases from V and 1 base from J, leaving 14 bases between. The CDR3 is 14 residues long.

The chain couples TRBV7-9 to TRBJ1-1; D possibly corresponds to TRBD1 (6 bases). Germline V gene sequence: CDR1 SEHNR, CDR2 FQNEAQ (reference sequence). Trimming removed 5 bases from V and 3 bases from J, with 16 bases in between. The CDR3 loop spans 15 amino acids. CDR3 in amino acids: CASSPDRQEHTEAFF. CDR3 nucleotides: TGTGCCAGCAGCCCAGATCGACAGGAGCACACTGAAGCTTTCTTT.

The chain recombines TRBV5-4 with TRBJ2-7; TRBD1 matches 9 bases. CDR3 length: 15 amino acids. The trim removed 4 bases at V and 1 base at J, leaving 6 bases unmatched. Germline CDR1 reads SGHNT; CDR2 reads YYREEE (reference sequence). This CDR3 is CASSLPGQGSYEQYF. CDR3 in DNA: TGTGCCAGCAGCCTCCCAGGACAGGGGTCCTACGAGCAGTACTTC. Full variable domain (missing parts from reference TRBV5-4 and TRBJ2-7): ETGVTQSPTHLIKTRGQQVTLRCSSQSGHNTVSWYQQALGQGPQFIFQYYREEENGRGNFPPRFSGLQFPNYSSELNVNALELDDSALYLCASSLPGQGSYEQYFGPGTRLTVT.

The chain couples TRBV5-1 to TRBJ2-1; 11 bases agree with TRBD2. Trimming took 0 bases from V and 2 from J; bases not matched to a gene: 1. CDR1 is SGHRS, CDR2 YFSETQ, per germline. The CDR3 spans 16 residues. The CDR3: CASSLGLAGTYNEQFF. CDR3 bases: TGCGCCAGCAGCTTGGGACTAGCGGGAACCTACAATGAGCAGTTCTTC. The full variable domain, rest sourced from reference TRBV5-1 and TRBJ2-1, is KAGVTQTPRYLIKTRGQQVTLSCSPISGHRSVSWYQQTPGQGLQFLFEYFSETQRNKGNFPGRFSGRQFSNSRSEMNVSTLELGDSALYLCASSLGLAGTYNEQFFGPGTRLTVL.

This clone was recorded a few times. The chain employs TRBV6-6 and TRBJ2-7; TRBD1 agrees at 7 bases. Looked up from germline, CDR1 is MNHNY and CDR2 is SVGAGI (reference sequence). This CDR3 is built from 14 residues. Trimming removed 2 bases from V and 0 bases from J; junction bases left unmatched: 1. The CDR3 DNA follows: TGTGCCAGCAGTTACCGGGACAGCTCCTACGAGCAGTACTTC. Protein: CASSYRDSSYEQYF.

This rearrangement joins TRBV19 to TRBJ1-6, with TRBD1 as a possible D gene (5 bases). V was clipped by 3 bases and J by 2 bases, with 14 bases between them. Looked up from germline, CDR1 is LNHDA and CDR2 is SQIVND (reference sequence). The CDR3 loop spans 17 amino acids. The CDR3 sequence is CASSIQYRTPYNSPLHF. CDR3 nucleotide sequence: TGTGCCAGTAGTATTCAGTACAGGACCCCCTATAATTCACCCCTCCACTTT.

This chain links TRBV13 with TRBJ1-6; D remains unclear. Germline V gene sequence: CDR1 PRHDT, CDR2 FYEKMQ (reference sequence). The CDR3 contains 12 residues. Trimming took off 1 base at V and 9 bases at J, with 4 bases between the two ends. The CDR3 bases are TGTGCCAGCAGCTTAGTCCGTTCACCCCTCCACTTT. Protein: CASSLVRSPLHF.

This clone was seen a few times. The rearrangement joins TRBV7-9 to TRBJ1-3; possible D gene TRBD1, 6 bases. The length of the CDR3 is 16 residues. Germline lookup yields CDR1 SEHNR and CDR2 FQNEAQ (reference sequence). V was clipped by 3 bases and J by 0 bases, with 12 bases between them. The CDR3 reads CASSLGDTYSGNTIYF. The CDR3 bases are TGTGCCAGCAGCTTGGGGGACACCTACTCTGGAAACACCATATATTTT.

The sample holds a few counts of this clone. This chain uses TRBV5-1 with TRBJ2-3, with 14 bases identical to TRBD2. Germline loops: CDR1 SGHRS, CDR2 YFSETQ. The CDR3 is 17 amino acids. With 4 bases clipped from V and 10 bases from J, the junction kept 14 bases outside the gene matches. Written as DNA, the CDR3 is TGCGCCAGCAGCCCCGGGACTAGCGGGAGTCCGGACGGAGCGCAGTATTTT. Residues: CASSPGTSGSPDGAQYF.

The chain has TRBV27 and TRBJ2-1, with D unclear. V was shortened by 2 bases and J by 8 bases, with 16 bases between the two germline ends. Looked up from germline, CDR1 is MNHEY and CDR2 is SMNVEV (reference sequence). The CDR3 is 15 amino acids. The CDR3 DNA follows: TGTGCCAGCAGTTTAAACTATCCCAACTTGGATGAGCAGTTCTTC. Translation: CASSLNYPNLDEQFF.

This chain joins TRBV6-1 and TRBJ2-5; 10 nucleotides align to TRBD2. CDR3 length: 14 amino acids. V lost 7 bases and J lost 4; bases outside the gene matches: 6. Germline loops: CDR1 MNHNS, CDR2 SASEGT. The CDR3 DNA follows: TGTGCCAGCAACCTAGCGGGAGTTGGAGAGACCCAGTACTTC. Residues: CASNLAGVGETQYF.

This clone was picked up a small number of times. J is TRBJ2-7 and V is TRBV11-3, with 7 nucleotides matching TRBD2. CDR1 and CDR2 (germline): SGHNT, YENEEA. Losses at the gene ends were 2 bases for V and 5 bases for J; bases not matched to a gene: 15. This CDR3 spans 17 amino acids. The CDR3 loop reads CASSLWIIWAGRDEQYF. In nucleotides, the CDR3 is TGTGCCAGCAGCTTATGGATAATTTGGGCAGGGAGGGACGAGCAGTACTTC.

This chain links TRBV19 with TRBJ2-1; 7 bases match TRBD2. This CDR3 is built from 15 residues. CDR1 LNHDA and CDR2 SQIVND come from the germline V gene (reference sequence). The J segment lost 4 bases and the V segment lost 2 bases, leaving 5 bases of the junction unmatched. CDR3 region: CASSIFAGEYNEQFF. CDR3 nucleotide sequence: TGTGCCAGTAGTATATTCGCGGGGGAATACAATGAGCAGTTCTTC.

This clone has only a few counts. The rearrangement uses TRBV7-3 and TRBJ2-2; 9 bases are shared with TRBD1. The CDR3 is 16 amino acids. Germline CDR1 reads SGHTA; CDR2 reads FQGTGA. Unmatched junction bases numbered 6, after V lost 1 base and J lost 6 bases. CDR3: CASSLRSGTGPGELFF. The CDR3 nucleotides are TGTGCCAGCAGCTTAAGGTCCGGGACAGGGCCCGGGGAGCTGTTTTTT.

This clone was seen a handful of times. V is TRBV19 and J is TRBJ2-1; D not resolved. V was pared by 3 bases and J by 0 bases, with 15 bases between. The CDR3 has 17 amino acids. Germline V CDR1 and CDR2: LNHDA, SQIVND (reference sequence). The CDR3 DNA is TGTGCCAGTAGTATGTCCCCCCCCGGCGGCTCCTACAATGAGCAGTTCTTC. This codes for CASSMSPPGGSYNEQFF.

V is TRBV9 and J is TRBJ2-7; 10 positions agree with TRBD2. Germline values: CDR1 SGDLS, CDR2 YYNGEE. Trimming removed 4 bases from V and 1 base from J; junction bases left unmatched: 5. The length of the CDR3 is 15 residues. In DNA form, the CDR3 reads TGTGCCAGCAGCCCAGCGGGGGGGCCTTCCTACGAGCAGTACTTC. Amino acids: CASSPAGGPSYEQYF. The variable domain in full, with the rest retrieved from reference TRBV9 and TRBJ2-7, is DSGVTQTPKHLITATGQRVTLRCSPRSGDLSVYWYQQSLDQGLQFLIQYYNGEERAKGNILERFSAQQFPDLHSELNLSSLELGDSALYFCASSPAGGPSYEQYFGPGTRLTVT.

This clone was seen only a few times. The rearrangement joins TRBV6-5 to TRBJ2-3; the match to TRBD2 covers 8 bases. The junction had 7 bases not matched to a gene; V was cut back by 5 bases and J by 3 bases. CDR1 is MNHEY and CDR2 is SVGAGI in the germline V gene. This CDR3 is 15 amino acids long. CDR3 nucleotide sequence: TGTGCCAGCAGTCCAACAGCGGGGGCGACAGATACGCAGTATTTT. This sequence encodes CASSPTAGATDTQYF.